The 30 T cell receptor beta chains below were found in one sample sequenced in a study of blood T cells in healthy people across ages. Through a sample-barcoded 5' primer and a J-beta primer mix, a second PCR was run for roughly 7 to 11 cycles. TCRdb independently ran MiXCR on the 5' RACE reads; one entry per CDR3 protein. The repertoire consists of about 1 million distinct CDR3 sequences, with more than 40% occurring once and the leading ten covering approximately 20%. Sequenced: blood. The receptors come from a woman aged 55-69 years in good health.

The chain employs TRBV20-1 and TRBJ1-2; 7 nucleotides match TRBD1. In germline, CDR1 is DFQATT, CDR2 SNEGSKA (reference sequence). The CDR3 is 14 amino acids. CDR3 loop: CSAWGTGQWDGYTF. The CDR3, as DNA: TGCAGCGCCTGGGGGACGGGACAGTGGGATGGCTACACCTTC.

Note on this clonotype: One end of the junction does not line up with germline, which may come from a read error. The V and J genes are TRBV18 and TRBJ2-5; D perhaps matches TRBD1 (5 bases). The DNA matches TRBJ2-7 better at its end, which makes the J call doubtful. CDR3 size: 12 residues. Germline V lookup: CDR1 KGHSH, CDR2 LQKENI. The CDR3 reads CASAPQGSEQYF. CDR3 bases: TGTGCCAGCGCACCCCAGGGTTCCGAGCAGTACTTC.

The chain combines TRBV20-1 with TRBJ1-2; no clear D. The CDR3 has 8 amino acids. Germline loops: CDR1 DFQATT, CDR2 SNEGSKA (reference sequence). The V and J ends lost 8 bases and 8 bases respectively, with 6 bases between them. CDR3 in amino acids: CSLMGYTF. CDR3 bases: TGCAGTCTTATGGGCTACACCTTC.

The genes are TRBV12-3 or TRBV12-4 and TRBJ2-5; a possible D gene is TRBD1 (7 bases). CDR3 size: 17 residues. V lost 0 bases to trimming and J lost 2 bases, with 16 bases between them. DNA of the CDR3: TGTGCCAGCAGTTTAGCGCGCGGGACAGCATTGCAAGAGACCCAGTACTTC. The encoded protein is CASSLARGTALQETQYF.

This rearrangement joins TRBV4-1 to TRBJ2-2; TRBD1 aligns across 10 bases. The CDR3 spans 16 residues. Trimming at V came to 4 bases and at J to 3 bases, leaving 5 bases not matched to a gene. Germline values: CDR1 MGHRA, CDR2 YSYEKL. The chain's CDR3 is CASSPVGTGDTGELFF. The CDR3 bases are TGCGCCAGCAGCCCCGTGGGGACAGGGGACACCGGGGAGCTGTTTTTT.

DNA for the CDR3: TGTGCCAGCAGCGTAGAGGTGGGAAGGGAGACCCAGTACTTC. This gives the protein CASSVEVGRETQYF. This chain uses TRBV9 with TRBJ2-5, with D uncertain. Germline V gene sequence: CDR1 SGDLS, CDR2 YYNGEE. The CDR3 spans 14 residues. Deletions cut 0 bases from V and 5 bases from J, with 11 bases between.

V usage is TRBV20-1 and J usage is TRBJ1-4, with D perhaps TRBD1 (6 bases). The V end lost 6 bases, the J end lost 8 bases, and 16 bases lay between the germline ends. Germline V gene lookup returns CDR1 DFQATT and CDR2 SNEGSKA (reference sequence). This CDR3 has 13 amino acids. The CDR3 coding sequence is TGCAGTGCGGCGTCCAGGGGAAACGAAAAACTGTTTTTT. It yields the protein CSAASRGNEKLFF.

V and J are TRBV20-1 and TRBJ2-1; D is uncertain. The CDR3 consists of 10 residues. Trimming cost V 4 bases and J 4 bases, with 2 bases left between them. Per the germline V gene, CDR1 is DFQATT and CDR2 is SNEGSKA (reference sequence). The CDR3 region has the DNA TGCAGTGCTATGTACAATGAGCAGTTCTTC. Translated, it gives CSAMYNEQFF.

Remarks on this clonotype: Mismatch with germline at one junction end may stem from a read error. The chain uses TRBV19 and TRBJ2-1; no reliable D call. Germline V gene lookup returns CDR1 LNHDA and CDR2 SQIVND (reference sequence). There are 12 residues in the CDR3. The CDR3 here is CVSSGGYNEQFF. Here the CDR3 DNA reads TGTGTCAGTAGTGGCGGTTACAATGAGCAGTTCTTC.

Of note for this clonotype: Relative to the germline gene, one junction end is altered; a read error may explain this. This rearrangement joins TRBV2 to TRBJ2-1; D remains ambiguous. Germline CDR1 SNHLY, CDR2 FYNNEI. The CDR3 is made up of 16 amino acids. The CDR3 loop reads CASSPETRGRNNEQFF. The CDR3 nucleotides read TGTGCCAGCAGTCCCGAAACCCGAGGTAGGAACAATGAGCAGTTCTTT.

The chain joins TRBV6-2 or TRBV6-3 to TRBJ2-3, with 7 bases aligning to TRBD1. V shed 5 bases, J shed 3 bases, and the junction held 8 bases outside the gene matches. Germline V gene data show CDR1 as MNHEY and CDR2 as SVGEGT. This CDR3 spans 15 amino acids. In DNA, the CDR3 is TGTGCCAGCAGTCGAGACAGGGATGGAACAGATACGCAGTATTTT. This sequence encodes CASSRDRDGTDTQYF.

This chain links TRBV7-6 with TRBJ2-1; D is perhaps TRBD1 or TRBD2 (6 bases each). With 4 bases removed from V and 7 bases from J, the gap between germline ends came to 23 bases. The length of the CDR3 is 17 residues. Per germline, CDR1 SGHVS and CDR2 FNYEAQ. DNA for the CDR3: TGTGCCAGCAGCTCCTACCTGACAGGCCTGCGGGGTAATGAGCAGTTCTTC. This encodes CASSSYLTGLRGNEQFF.

The chain recombines TRBV6-5 with TRBJ2-5, with 7 bases matching TRBD1. After removal of 2 bases from V and 11 bases from J, the junction contained 11 bases not matched to a gene. CDR1 is MNHEY, CDR2 SVGAGI, per germline. The CDR3 spans 14 residues. The CDR3 DNA follows: TGTGCCAGCAGTTACCAGACAGGGAACCTTGGGCAGTACTTC. This codes for CASSYQTGNLGQYF.

This chain links TRBV5-1 with TRBJ1-6; D is unclear. Germline lookup yields CDR1 SGHRS and CDR2 YFSETQ. Trimming stripped 2 bases from V and 5 bases from J, with 11 bases between. This CDR3 is 15 amino acids long. CDR3 DNA: TGCGCCAGCAGCTTCCTAGAATTGGATAATTCACCCCTCCACTTT. Its translation is CASSFLELDNSPLHF. The variable domain in full, with the rest retrieved from reference TRBV5-1 and TRBJ1-6, is KAGVTQTPRYLIKTRGQQVTLSCSPISGHRSVSWYQQTPGQGLQFLFEYFSETQRNKGNFPGRFSGRQFSNSRSEMNVSTLELGDSALYLCASSFLELDNSPLHFGNGTRLTVT.

V gene TRBV9 combines with J gene TRBJ2-3; the D gene is possibly TRBD2 (6 bases). The CDR3 spans 15 residues. The germline gives CDR1 SGDLS, CDR2 YYNGEE. Between the trimmed V and J ends, which lost 2 bases and 0 bases, there was a span of 10 bases. CDR3 coding DNA: TGTGCCAGCAGCGTTTTGGAGGGAAGCACAGATACGCAGTATTTT. Encoded protein: CASSVLEGSTDTQYF.

This clonotype was seen a few times. The genes are TRBV2 and TRBJ2-5; 11 bases align to TRBD2. Per the germline V gene, CDR1 is SNHLY and CDR2 is FYNNEI. This CDR3 is built from 18 residues. The trim removed 6 bases at V and 1 base at J, leaving 13 bases unmatched. The CDR3 region has the DNA TGTGCCAGCAGGCACCTAGCGGGAGGCGGTATGGGCCAAGAGACCCAGTACTTC. Its protein is CASRHLAGGGMGQETQYF.

The genes are TRBV7-9 and TRBJ2-3; 12 bases fit TRBD2. The germline CDR1 and CDR2 sequences are SEHNR and FQNEAQ (reference sequence). The length of the CDR3 is 18 residues. Trimming took 1 base from V and 6 from J; bases not matched to a gene: 11. As DNA, the CDR3 is TGTGCCAGCAGCTTAGTGTATGAACTAGCGGGAGGTCTGGATACGCAGTATTTT. Amino acids: CASSLVYELAGGLDTQYF.

V gene TRBV24-1 combines with J gene TRBJ2-1; 10 bases line up with TRBD2. This CDR3 is 17 amino acids long. V was pared by 1 base and J by 3 bases, with 5 bases of the junction left unmatched. CDR1 is KGHDR, CDR2 SFDVKD, per germline. Written as DNA, the CDR3 is TGTGCCACCAGTGATTTCGGACTAGCGGATAGCTACAATGAGCAGTTCTTC. This encodes CATSDFGLADSYNEQFF.

In regard to this clonotype: With a much larger clone just one base away, this may be a read error. The chain recombines TRBV10-1 with TRBJ2-7; 14 bases line up with TRBD2. Germline assignment: CDR1 WNHNN and CDR2 SYGVQD (reference sequence). The junction had 14 bases not matched to a gene; V was cut back by 9 bases and J by 7 bases. This CDR3 is built from 16 residues. DNA of the CDR3: TGCGCCAGACCGACTAGCGGGAGGGGACCCTACAATGAGCAGTACTTC. This gives the protein CARPTSGRGPYNEQYF.

This clonotype has at least ten counts. The gene calls are TRBV10-3 and TRBJ2-1; either TRBD1 or TRBD2 may fit D (5 bases each). The CDR3 contains 16 residues. Trimming left V 0 bases short and J 0 bases short, with 9 bases between. Germline lookup yields CDR1 ENHRY and CDR2 SYGVKD. The CDR3 loop is CAISESRDGSYNEQFF. CDR3 bases: TGTGCCATCAGTGAGTCACGGGACGGCTCCTACAATGAGCAGTTCTTC.

Turning to this clonotype: At one boundary the junction diverges from the germline segment, which might be a read error. This sequence joins TRBV27 and TRBJ2-3; D may be TRBD2 (5 bases). The CDR3 sequence is 13 residues long. Germline CDR1 and CDR2: MNHEY and SMNVEV (reference sequence). CDR3 loop: CASSLMEADAQYF. The CDR3 DNA follows: TGTGCCAGCAGTTTAATGGAGGCAGATGCGCAGTATTTT.

The gene calls are TRBV27 and TRBJ2-3, with D perhaps matching TRBD1 or TRBD2 (5 bases each). This CDR3 has 11 residues. Germline CDR1 MNHEY, CDR2 SMNVEV (reference sequence). V was shortened by 8 bases and J by 8 bases, with 11 bases between the two germline ends. The CDR3 sequence: CASVGGGTQYF. For the CDR3, the DNA is TGTGCCAGCGTTGGGGGTGGTACGCAGTATTTT.

This clonotype was seen once. The gene calls are TRBV12-3 or TRBV12-4 and TRBJ2-7, with TRBD2 identical over 8 bases. The CDR3 length is 14 residues. Trimming took 3 bases from V and 6 from J; bases not matched to a gene: 7. The CDR3, as DNA: TGTGCCAGCAGTTTTTTACTAGCGGAATGCGAGCAGTACTTC. Translation: CASSFLLAECEQYF.

There are a few counts of this clonotype. The rearrangement joins TRBV11-2 to TRBJ1-2; a possible D gene is TRBD1 (5 bases). This CDR3 contains 15 residues. Germline CDR1 is SGHAT and CDR2 is FQNNGV. V lost 5 bases and J 4 bases, leaving 17 bases between the germline ends. Here the CDR3 DNA reads TGTGCCAGCAGCCCTAGCGGGGCAGGCTCCTATGGCTACACCTTC. The encoded protein is CASSPSGAGSYGYTF. The full variable domain, with the rest looked up from reference TRBV11-2 and TRBJ1-2, is EAGVAQSPRYKIIEKRQSVAFWCNPISGHATLYWYQQILGQGPKLLIQFQNNGVVDDSQLPKDRFSAERLKGVDSTLKIQPAKLEDSAVYLCASSPSGAGSYGYTFGSGTRLTVV.

This clonotype was counted only a few times. The chain employs TRBV20-1 and TRBJ2-1; the match to TRBD2 covers 10 bases. The CDR3 length is 17 residues. Germline V lookup: CDR1 DFQATT, CDR2 SNEGSKA (reference sequence). The ends lost 0 bases at V and 7 bases at J; junction bases unmatched: 12. The DNA for the CDR3 is TGCAGTGCTAGAGATCCGCGTTTAACTAGCGGGACTAATGAGCAGTTCTTC. Its translation is CSARDPRLTSGTNEQFF.

The chain couples TRBV7-2 to TRBJ1-2, with TRBD1 identical over 9 bases. In germline, CDR1 is SGHTA, CDR2 FQGNSA. With V trimmed by 7 bases and J by 5 bases, 17 bases remained unmatched. The CDR3 contains 17 residues. The CDR3 here is CASNFQGAQGARYGYTF. Written as DNA, the CDR3 is TGTGCCAGCAACTTTCAAGGGGCACAGGGGGCAAGATATGGCTACACCTTC. Combining the CDR3 with reference TRBV7-2 and TRBJ1-2 gives the whole variable domain GAGVSQSPSNKVTEKGKDVELRCDPISGHTALYWYRQSLGQGLEFLIYFQGNSAPDKSGLPSDRFSAERTGGSVSTLTIQRTQQEDSAVYLCASNFQGAQGARYGYTFGSGTRLTVV.

The chain carries TRBV20-1 and TRBJ2-1, with TRBD1 matching 9 bases. CDR3 size: 15 residues. V lost 5 bases and J lost 9; bases outside the gene matches: 14. Germline V gene sequence: CDR1 DFQATT, CDR2 SNEGSKA (reference sequence). The CDR3 sequence: CSARQGVSSRIEQFF. CDR3 DNA: TGCAGTGCTCGACAGGGGGTCTCCTCAAGGATTGAGCAGTTCTTC.

The chain employs TRBV24-1 and TRBJ2-1; tentative D call: TRBD2 (5 bases). From germline, CDR1 is KGHDR and CDR2 SFDVKD. The CDR3 length is 16 residues. The V end lost 2 bases, the J end lost 4 bases, and 14 bases lay between the germline ends. The CDR3 DNA reads as TGTGCCACCAGTGATTCGGGGAACGAGCGTTACAATGAGCAGTTCTTC. Residues: CATSDSGNERYNEQFF.

This clonotype was counted only a few times. V gene TRBV4-1 combines with J gene TRBJ2-3; no clear D. This CDR3 is 16 amino acids long. The V gene's germline CDR1 is MGHRA and CDR2 YSYEKL. V lost 0 bases, J lost 6 bases, and 16 bases lay in between. CDR3 bases: TGCGCCAGCAGCCAAGATGGCCCACTGGTGTGGGATACGCAGTATTTT. Translation: CASSQDGPLVWDTQYF.

CDR3 coding DNA: TGTGCCAGCAGCCTCCCCAGGGGGGCGGAGGAGACCCAGTACTTC. Amino acids: CASSLPRGAEETQYF. The J gene is TRBJ2-5, the V gene TRBV5-5; a weak D match, TRBD1 (7 bases). The CDR3 contains 15 residues. Trimming cost V 4 bases and J 5 bases, with 18 bases left between them. Per germline, CDR1 SGHKS and CDR2 YYEKEE (reference sequence).